This passage covers 28 T cell receptor beta chains from one sample sequenced in a study of blood T cell repertoires in COVID-19. Produced via immunoSEQ multiplex PCR; TCRdb's table is partial and in-frame only. The sample holds under 8,000 clones, roughly 82% seen once. Material for sequencing was peripheral blood. The receptors come from a human donor with active COVID-19. The donor label of this sample is uncertain.

The rearrangement joins TRBV28 to TRBJ2-7; a weak D match, TRBD2 (5 bases). V lost 5 bases to trimming and J lost 1 base, with 12 bases between them. The length of the CDR3 is 14 residues. Germline lookup yields CDR1 MDHEN and CDR2 SYDVKM. This CDR3 reads CASSIPGSSYEQYF. DNA of the CDR3: TGTGCCAGCAGTATCCCTGGGAGTTCCTACGAGCAGTACTTC.

This clone is a singleton in its sample. The chain recombines TRBV27 with TRBJ2-2; 8 positions match TRBD1. The CDR3 runs 18 residues. V lost 4 bases, J lost 9 bases, and 19 bases stayed unmatched. The V gene's germline CDR1 is MNHEY and CDR2 SMNVEV (reference sequence). Here the CDR3 DNA reads TGTGCCAGCAGTTACGCCGGGACAGGATTTAGTCATAGCCGGGAGCTGTTTTTT. Protein: CASSYAGTGFSHSRELFF.

The chain links TRBV12-2 to TRBJ2-1; the table gives TRBD1 as D, unverified against the DNA. TRBV12-2 is marked as a pseudogene. CDR3 length: 17 amino acids. The CDR3 DNA reads as TGTGCAAGTCGCTTAGAAAGGGGGCGCTCCCCCTACAATGAGCAGTTCTTC. It translates to CASRLERGRSPYNEQFF.

The chain combines TRBV5-4 with TRBJ2-3; TRBD2 matches at 10 bases. This CDR3 spans 16 amino acids. The germline CDR1 and CDR2 sequences are SGHNT and YYREEE (reference sequence). J lost 4 bases, V lost 2 bases, and 7 bases had no gene match. The CDR3 DNA is TGTGCCAGCAGCTTTTTAAGCGGGAGGGGGGCAGATACGCAGTATTTT. It yields the protein CASSFLSGRGADTQYF.

The rearrangement joins TRBV18 to TRBJ2-7; a weak D match, TRBD2 (5 bases). The germline V gene encodes CDR1 KGHSH and CDR2 LQKENI. There are 15 residues in the CDR3. V was trimmed by 3 bases and J by 6 bases, leaving 18 bases between them. CDR3 sequence: CASSPNNVQRAEQYF. In DNA form, the CDR3 reads TGTGCCAGCTCACCGAACAACGTACAGAGGGCCGAGCAGTACTTC.

As for this clone: The CDR3 end shows no conserved phenylalanine or tryptophan, and so a read error is likely. No DNA is shown, since the ends of the CDR3 on it are uncertain; the CDR3 is the one TCRdb lists. This CDR3 reads CASSLGGSGLPGL. The chain recombines TRBV5-6 with TRBJ1-1; TRBD1 reflects the table's D call only, with no check against the DNA. Per the germline V gene, CDR1 is SGHDT and CDR2 is YYEEEE. The CDR3 comprises 13 residues, both ends counted.

In this sample, this clone is large. The rearrangement links TRBV10-1 to TRBJ2-2, with D uncertain. Between the trimmed V and J ends, which lost 4 bases and 5 bases, there was a span of 5 bases. Germline V CDR1 and CDR2: WNHNN, SYGVQD (reference sequence). The length of the CDR3 is 12 residues. CDR3 coding DNA: TGCGCCAGCAGTGCGCAGACCGGGGAGCTGTTTTTT. Encoded protein: CASSAQTGELFF.

The rearrangement joins TRBV18 to TRBJ2-1; 9 bases line up with TRBD2. CDR3 length: 14 amino acids. CDR1 and CDR2 from the germline V gene are KGHSH and LQKENI. V gave up 5 bases and J gave up 9 bases; unmatched junction bases: 8. CDR3 sequence: CASSYERGAGEQFF. The DNA of the CDR3 is TGTGCCAGCTCATACGAGCGGGGGGCCGGTGAGCAGTTCTTC.

The V call is TRBV7-9, the J call TRBJ2-7, with 7 bases matching TRBD1. CDR1 and CDR2 (germline): SEHNR, FQNEAQ (reference sequence). The V and J ends lost 1 base and 2 bases, in that order; junction bases with no gene match: 2. There are 14 residues in the CDR3. The CDR3 sequence: CASSLGDSPYEQYF. CDR3 DNA sequence: TGTGCCAGCAGCTTAGGGGACAGCCCCTACGAGCAGTACTTC.

The chain has TRBV23-1 and TRBJ2-1; TRBD1 matches 7 bases. TRBV23-1 is designated an ORF whose function remains uncertain. This CDR3 spans 15 amino acids. V lost 1 base, J lost 5 bases, and 5 bases stayed unmatched. The CDR3 loop reads CASSQWLQGNNEQFF. The CDR3 DNA reads TGCGCCAGCAGTCAATGGTTACAGGGGAACAATGAGCAGTTCTTC.

CDR3 loop: CASSSLGQGGREQYF. The CDR3 DNA follows: TGTGCCAGCAGCTCTTTGGGGCAGGGAGGCCGCGAGCAGTACTTC. This chain links TRBV27 with TRBJ2-7; tentatively, D is TRBD2 (6 bases). CDR1 MNHEY and CDR2 SMNVEV come from the germline V gene (reference sequence). The V and J ends lost 6 bases and 6 bases respectively, with 21 bases between them. This CDR3 region has 15 residues.

This clone was seen only once. V usage is TRBV19 and J usage is TRBJ2-6; D call uncertain. V shed 2 bases and J shed 0 bases, with 5 bases lying between them. Germline CDR1 is LNHDA and CDR2 is SQIVND (reference sequence). The CDR3 has 15 residues. CDR3: CASSIQVSGANVLTF. The CDR3 nucleotides read TGTGCCAGTAGTATACAGGTCTCTGGGGCCAACGTCCTGACTTTC.

This chain links TRBV6-5 with TRBJ2-1, with TRBD2 identical over 12 bases. Per germline, CDR1 MNHEY and CDR2 SVGAGI. The V segment lost 5 bases and the J segment 8 bases; nucleotides outside the gene matches: 7. The CDR3 extends over 15 amino acids. The CDR3: CASSRTSGGRDEQFF. CDR3 sequence (DNA): TGTGCCAGCAGTCGCACTAGCGGGGGGAGGGATGAGCAGTTCTTC.

V usage is TRBV30 and J usage is TRBJ1-4; D is undetermined. The CDR3 length is 11 residues. Germline values: CDR1 GTSNPN, CDR2 SVGIG (reference sequence). V lost 1 base and J 7 bases, leaving 4 bases between the germline ends. CDR3 loop: CAWSGGEKLFF. The CDR3 bases are TGTGCCTGGAGTGGAGGTGAAAAACTGTTTTTT.

This chain joins TRBV28 and TRBJ2-1, with TRBD2 matching over 11 bases. Germline loops: CDR1 MDHEN, CDR2 SYDVKM. This CDR3 spans 14 amino acids. Trimming cost V 6 bases and J 12 bases; bases outside gene matches: 10. CDR3 amino acids: CASRTSGNFFGQFF. CDR3 DNA sequence: TGTGCCAGCAGGACTAGCGGGAATTTCTTCGGGCAGTTCTTC.

The V and J genes are TRBV7-8 and TRBJ2-2; the D gene is possibly TRBD1 (6 bases). The length of the CDR3 is 16 residues. CDR1 and CDR2 (germline): SGHVS, FQNEAQ. The germline V and J ends were trimmed by 6 bases and 1 base, with 15 bases remaining between them. CDR3 sequence: CASRTLRGQNTGELFF. CDR3 nucleotides: TGTGCCAGCAGAACCCTCAGGGGACAGAACACCGGGGAGCTGTTTTTT. Full variable domain (remainder filled in from reference TRBV7-8 and TRBJ2-2): GAGVSQSPRYKVAKRGQDVALRCDPISGHVSLFWYQQALGQGPEFLTYFQNEAQLDKSGLPSDRFFAERPEGSVSTLKIQRTQQEDSAVYLCASRTLRGQNTGELFFGEGSRLTVL.

This chain connects TRBV23-1 to TRBJ2-7; 13 bases are a match to TRBD2. TRBV23-1 is noted as an ORF with a role that remains uncertain. V shed 5 bases, J shed 6 bases, and the junction held 13 bases outside the gene matches. CDR3 length: 17 residues. CDR3 DNA: TGCGCCAGCAGTTCTCGGACTAGCGGGGGACCACGGCGCGAGCAGTACTTC. Residues: CASSSRTSGGPRREQYF.

The rearrangement links TRBV11-3 to TRBJ2-3, with D possibly matching TRBD2 (6 bases). The V gene's germline CDR1 is SGHNT and CDR2 YENEEA. This CDR3 region has 15 residues. The V end was cut by 5 bases, the J end by 2 bases, with 14 bases between. CDR3 DNA: TGTGCCAGCAGCGCTAGACTAGGGGACACAGATACGCAGTATTTT. Amino acid sequence: CASSARLGDTDTQYF.

CDR3 DNA: TGTGCCAGCAACCCAGGGGGCACGGAGACCCAGTACTTC. Its translation is CASNPGGTETQYF. The chain recombines TRBV6-2 or TRBV6-3 with TRBJ2-5; 8 positions agree with TRBD1. Germline CDR1 and CDR2: MNHEY and SVGEGT. Germline trimming cut 7 bases from V and 5 bases from J; bases unmatched to any gene: 6. CDR3 length: 13 residues.

This chain links TRBV5-1 with TRBJ2-3, with D possibly TRBD2 on 7 matching bases. V lost 0 bases, J lost 2 bases, and 13 bases lay in between. Germline CDR1 and CDR2: SGHRS and YFSETQ. The CDR3 is 16 amino acids. CDR3 bases: TGCGCCAGCAGCTTGGGCGGGGGCGCCGTCACAGATACGCAGTATTTT. Translating gives CASSLGGGAVTDTQYF.

The CDR3 DNA is TGTGCCAGCGCGGGGGATCTCCTACATAACACCATATATTTT. Its protein product is CASAGDLLHNTIYF. V gene TRBV18 combines with J gene TRBJ1-3; D possibly corresponds to TRBD1 (5 bases). CDR3 length: 14 residues. V shed 8 bases and J shed 7 bases, with 18 bases lying between them. In germline, CDR1 is KGHSH, CDR2 LQKENI.

The gene calls are TRBV11-2 and TRBJ1-5; perhaps TRBD1 as D (6 bases). The germline gives CDR1 SGHAT, CDR2 FQNNGV. V was shortened by 0 bases and J by 5 bases, with 11 bases between the two germline ends. CDR3 length: 15 residues. In DNA form, the CDR3 reads TGTGCCAGCAGCTTAGAAACAGGGATCGATCAGCCCCAGCATTTT. Amino acids: CASSLETGIDQPQHF. The complete variable domain, with remaining parts taken from reference TRBV11-2 and TRBJ1-5, reads EAGVAQSPRYKIIEKRQSVAFWCNPISGHATLYWYQQILGQGPKLLIQFQNNGVVDDSQLPKDRFSAERLKGVDSTLKIQPAKLEDSAVYLCASSLETGIDQPQHFGDGTRLSIL.

As DNA, the CDR3 is TGTGCCTGGAGTGGCGGGACAGGGCAATTTGCCCAGTACTTC. Protein product: CAWSGGTGQFAQYF. V and J are TRBV30 and TRBJ2-5, with 9 bases lining up with TRBD1. CDR1 GTSNPN and CDR2 SVGIG come from the germline V gene (reference sequence). The CDR3 spans 14 residues. Trimming took 1 base from V and 9 from J; bases not matched to a gene: 9.

This clone appeared a few times. Compared with germline, one end of the junction differs, possibly owing to a read error. The chain couples TRBV19 to TRBJ1-6; no reliable D call. The CDR3 extends over 13 amino acids. Germline loops: CDR1 LNHDA, CDR2 SQIVND (reference sequence). CDR3 nucleotide sequence: TGTGCCAGTAGTATAGATCGCAGTTCACCCCTCCAATTT. Protein product: CASSIDRSSPLQF. The whole variable domain, filled in from reference TRBV19 and TRBJ1-6, reads DGGITQSPKYLFRKEGQNVTLSCEQNLNHDAMYWYRQDPGQGLRLIYYSQIVNDFQKGDIAEGYSVSREKKESFPLTVTSAQKNPTAFYLCASSIDRSSPLQFGNGTRLTVT.

CDR3 DNA sequence: TGTGCCAGCACCCGTCAGGGGACAGGTTCCACTGAAGCTTTCTTT. Its protein is CASTRQGTGSTEAFF. V usage is TRBV6-5 and J usage is TRBJ1-1, with 8 bases matching TRBD1. This CDR3 is built from 15 residues. Germline V gene sequence: CDR1 MNHEY, CDR2 SVGAGI. V lost 7 bases, J lost 4 bases, and 11 bases stayed unmatched.

This chain uses TRBV30 with TRBJ1-5; 10 nucleotides agree with TRBD1. The V gene end was trimmed by 5 bases and the J gene end by 0 bases; junction bases not matched to a gene: 4. Germline V CDR1 and CDR2: GTSNPN, SVGIG (reference sequence). The CDR3 loop spans 15 amino acids. Here the CDR3 reads CAWGRDRGSNQPQHF. CDR3 DNA: TGTGCCTGGGGACGGGACAGGGGTAGCAATCAGCCCCAGCATTTT. Drawing the rest from reference TRBV30 and TRBJ1-5, the complete variable domain is SQTIHQWPATLVQPVGSPLSLECTVEGTSNPNLYWYRQAAGRGLQLLFYSVGIGQISSEVPQNLSASRPQDRQFILSSKKLLLSDSGFYLCAWGRDRGSNQPQHFGDGTRLSIL.

The chain carries TRBV5-1 and TRBJ2-1, with a weak D call TRBD2 (5 bases). CDR3 size: 14 residues. The V gene lost 0 bases and the J gene lost 5 bases, with 9 bases spanning the gap. CDR1 is SGHRS, CDR2 YFSETQ, per germline. The CDR3 DNA follows: TGCGCCAGCAGCTTGGTTGCCGGGAACAATGAGCAGTTCTTC. This translates into CASSLVAGNNEQFF. Full variable domain (outside the CDR3, taken from reference TRBV5-1 and TRBJ2-1): KAGVTQTPRYLIKTRGQQVTLSCSPISGHRSVSWYQQTPGQGLQFLFEYFSETQRNKGNFPGRFSGRQFSNSRSEMNVSTLELGDSALYLCASSLVAGNNEQFFGPGTRLTVL.

The chain couples TRBV4-1 to TRBJ2-5; 10 bases line up with TRBD1. The CDR3 sequence is 16 residues long. The ends lost 0 bases at V and 1 base at J; junction bases unmatched: 2. The germline gives CDR1 MGHRA, CDR2 YSYEKL. CDR3 loop: CASSQEGQGGQETQYF. CDR3 sequence (DNA): TGCGCCAGCAGCCAAGAAGGACAGGGGGGCCAAGAGACCCAGTACTTC.